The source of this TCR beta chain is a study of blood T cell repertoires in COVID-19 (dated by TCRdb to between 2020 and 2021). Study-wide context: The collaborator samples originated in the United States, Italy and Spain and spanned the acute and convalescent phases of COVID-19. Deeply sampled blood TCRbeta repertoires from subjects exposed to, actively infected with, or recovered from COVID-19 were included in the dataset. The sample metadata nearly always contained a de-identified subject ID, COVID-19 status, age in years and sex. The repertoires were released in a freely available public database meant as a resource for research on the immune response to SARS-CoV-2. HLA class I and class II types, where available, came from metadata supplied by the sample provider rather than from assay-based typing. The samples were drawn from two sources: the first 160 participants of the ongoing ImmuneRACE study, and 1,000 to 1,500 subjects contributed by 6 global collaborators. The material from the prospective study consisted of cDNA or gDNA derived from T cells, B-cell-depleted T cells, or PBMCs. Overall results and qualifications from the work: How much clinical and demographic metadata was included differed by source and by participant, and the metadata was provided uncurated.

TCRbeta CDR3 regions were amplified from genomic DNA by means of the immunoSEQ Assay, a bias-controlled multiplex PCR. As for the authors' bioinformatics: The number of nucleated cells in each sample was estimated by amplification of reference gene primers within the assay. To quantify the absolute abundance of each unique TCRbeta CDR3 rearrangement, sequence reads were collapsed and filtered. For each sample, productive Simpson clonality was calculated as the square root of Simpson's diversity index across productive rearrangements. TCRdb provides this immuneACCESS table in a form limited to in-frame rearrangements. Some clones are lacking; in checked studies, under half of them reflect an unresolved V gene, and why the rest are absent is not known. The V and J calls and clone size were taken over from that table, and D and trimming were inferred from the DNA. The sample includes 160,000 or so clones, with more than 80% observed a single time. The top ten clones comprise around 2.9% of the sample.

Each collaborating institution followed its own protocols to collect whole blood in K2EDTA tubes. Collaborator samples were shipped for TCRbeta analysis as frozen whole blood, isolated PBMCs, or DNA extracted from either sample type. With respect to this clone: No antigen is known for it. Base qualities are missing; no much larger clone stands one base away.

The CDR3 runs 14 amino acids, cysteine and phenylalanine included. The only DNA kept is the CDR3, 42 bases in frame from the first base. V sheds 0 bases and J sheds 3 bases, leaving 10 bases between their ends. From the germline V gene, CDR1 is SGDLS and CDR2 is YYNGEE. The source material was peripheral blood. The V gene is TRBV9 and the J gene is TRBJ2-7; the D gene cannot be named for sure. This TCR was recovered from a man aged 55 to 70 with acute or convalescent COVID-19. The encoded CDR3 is CASSVADKNYEQYF. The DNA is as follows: TGTGCCAGCAGCGTAGCTGACAAGAACTACGAGCAGTACTTC.